These 18 T cell receptor beta chains were sequenced from one sample in a study of shared clonotypes between healthy human individuals (dated by TCRdb to about 2020). The protocol used for the library was the immunoSEQ multiplex PCR assay. As stored in TCRdb, this immuneACCESS dataset retains in-frame rearrangements with V and J assigned. A fraction of the clones does not appear; measured against another copy, unresolved V genes explain less than half of the discrepancy, and the remainder lacks a known reason. The sample table shows 730,000 or so clones, and around 72% are seen once. The ten biggest clones cover about 2% of the sample. Specimen: memory CD4+ T cells sorted from blood. The cell subset or site label of this sample denotes: CD45RA-negative fraction. The receptors shown here come from a woman aged 25-40 years in good health.

V usage is TRBV29-1 and J usage is TRBJ2-2; D possibly corresponds to TRBD1 (7 bases). From germline, CDR1 is SQVTM and CDR2 ANQGSEA. The CDR3 is 13 amino acids. CDR3 in amino acids: CSGRTGNTGELFF. The CDR3 DNA reads as TGCAGTGGGAGGACAGGGAACACCGGGGAGCTGTTTTTT.

The table lists this clone with many counts. The V and J genes are TRBV6-6 and TRBJ2-7; D not certain. CDR1 is MNHNY, CDR2 SVGAGI, per germline (reference sequence). This CDR3 region has 11 residues. Trimming pared 5 bases from V and 2 bases from J, leaving 4 bases between. The CDR3 loop reads CASSTAYEQYF. The CDR3 DNA sequence: TGTGCCAGCAGTACGGCCTACGAGCAGTACTTC.

This sequence joins TRBV27 and TRBJ2-2; 7 bases align to TRBD1. The CDR3 has 13 residues. V lost 8 bases, J lost 1 base, and 1 base stayed unmatched. Germline V gene sequence: CDR1 MNHEY, CDR2 SMNVEV (reference sequence). CDR3 sequence: CASGDRNTGELFF. CDR3 in DNA: TGTGCCAGCGGGGACAGGAACACCGGGGAGCTGTTTTTT.

The chain combines TRBV7-2 with TRBJ2-6; the match to TRBD2 covers 7 bases. The CDR3 has 13 amino acids. Germline assignment: CDR1 SGHTA and CDR2 FQGNSA. The V and J ends lost 8 bases and 2 bases, in that order; junction bases with no gene match: 0. CDR3 amino acids: CASRGAGANVLTF. The CDR3 region has the DNA TGTGCCAGCCGGGGGGCTGGGGCCAACGTCCTGACTTTC.

V gene TRBV10-1 combines with J gene TRBJ2-5; D gene uncertain. The CDR3 extends over 15 amino acids. Deletions cut 0 bases from V and 2 bases from J, with 10 bases between. Germline V CDR1 and CDR2: WNHNN, SYGVQD (reference sequence). The chain's CDR3 is CASSESKVPQETQYF. The CDR3 DNA follows: TGCGCCAGCAGTGAGTCAAAGGTCCCGCAAGAGACCCAGTACTTC.

This clone was seen only a few times. The CDR3 here is CASSFPGLAGVNEQFF. The CDR3 DNA follows: TGTGCCAGCAGTTTTCCGGGACTAGCGGGAGTCAATGAGCAGTTCTTC. The chain uses TRBV28 and TRBJ2-1; TRBD2 aligns across 14 bases. The CDR3 is 16 residues long. V was pared by 3 bases and J by 6 bases, with 4 bases of the junction left unmatched. Per germline, CDR1 MDHEN and CDR2 SYDVKM. Supplemented by reference TRBV28 and TRBJ2-1, the full variable domain reads DVKVTQSSRYLVKRTGEKVFLECVQDMDHENMFWYRQDPGLGLRLIYFSYDVKMKEKGDIPEGYSVSREKKERFSLILESASTNQTSMYLCASSFPGLAGVNEQFFGPGTRLTVL.

About this clone itself: A far larger clone is one nucleotide away, so this likely arose from a read error. This CDR3 is also generated by other DNA sequences in the sample. The CDR3 sequence: CASSSLPNTEAFF. In DNA, the CDR3 is TGCGCCAGCAGCTCGTTGCCCAACACTGAAGCTTTCTTT. The rearrangement joins TRBV5-1 to TRBJ1-1, with D uncertain. Trimming removed 3 bases at V and 2 bases at J, with 8 bases between. The CDR3 has 13 residues. Germline loops: CDR1 SGHRS, CDR2 YFSETQ.

V gene TRBV5-1 combines with J gene TRBJ1-3; maybe TRBD1 (5 bases). Germline V gives CDR1 SGHRS, CDR2 YFSETQ. V lost 5 bases, J lost 0 bases, and 9 bases lay in between. The CDR3 spans 14 residues. As DNA, the CDR3 is TGCGCCAGCAGGGACATTCTCTCTGGAAACACCATATATTTT. It translates to CASRDILSGNTIYF.

A word on this clone: This sample also contains other DNA sequences that code for the same CDR3. The chain uses TRBV29-1 and TRBJ1-1; D ambiguous. In germline, CDR1 is SQVTM, CDR2 ANQGSEA. V gave up 6 bases and J gave up 1 base, with 9 bases separating them. The CDR3 totals 12 residues. The CDR3 bases are TGCAGCGTGAGGTGGGGGAACACTGAAGCTTTCTTT. Its translation: CSVRWGNTEAFF.

The rearrangement joins TRBV7-7 to TRBJ2-5, with D maybe TRBD2 (7 bases). V was shortened by 5 bases and J by 4 bases, with 17 bases between the two germline ends. This CDR3 spans 15 amino acids. Germline CDR1 reads SSHAT; CDR2 reads FNYEAQ (reference sequence). Here the CDR3 DNA reads TGTGCCAGCAGCGGGGGGGCCGGGCGGCGAGAGACCCAGTACTTC. Translating it yields CASSGGAGRRETQYF. The whole variable domain, remainder taken from reference TRBV7-7 and TRBJ2-5, is GAGVSQSPRYKVTKRGQDVTLRCDPISSHATLYWYQQALGQGPEFLTYFNYEAQPDKSGLPSDRFSAERPEGSISTLTIQRTEQRDSAMYRCASSGGAGRRETQYFGPGTRLLVL.

This clone was seen more than once but under ten times. This rearrangement joins TRBV25-1 to TRBJ2-5; either TRBD1 or TRBD2 may supply D (5 bases each). Germline CDR1 and CDR2: MGHDK and SYGVNS. The CDR3 spans 14 residues. V lost 4 bases and J lost 2, with 11 bases in between. The CDR3 DNA follows: TGTGCCAGCAGTGGTCGACAGCGGCAAGAGACCCAGTACTTC. It specifies CASSGRQRQETQYF.

J is TRBJ1-4 and V is TRBV28, with TRBD1 identical over 7 bases. Germline V gives CDR1 MDHEN, CDR2 SYDVKM. CDR3 length equals 15 residues. J was trimmed by 8 bases and V by 8 bases; bases with no gene match: 14. DNA for the CDR3: TGTGCCAGCCACGGGGGAGGGGGCGCATGGGAAAAACTGTTTTTT. As protein: CASHGGGGAWEKLFF.

This clone was detected only once. The chain has TRBV5-1 and TRBJ2-5; no clear D gene. This CDR3 contains 11 residues. V was clipped by 4 bases and J by 3 bases, with 4 bases between them. The V gene's germline CDR1 is SGHRS and CDR2 YFSETQ. The DNA for the CDR3 is TGCGCCAGCAGCACCAAAGAGACCCAGTACTTC. This gives the protein CASSTKETQYF.

To note about this clone: The same CDR3 is also encoded by other DNA sequences in this sample. V usage is TRBV5-1 and J usage is TRBJ2-6, with a tentative D call TRBD1 (5 bases). From germline, CDR1 is SGHRS and CDR2 YFSETQ. Trimming left V 4 bases short and J 4 bases short, with 9 bases between. The CDR3 consists of 14 residues. DNA for the CDR3: TGCGCCAGCAGCCAGGGTGTGGGGGCCAACGTCCTGACTTTC. This encodes CASSQGVGANVLTF.

The rearrangement joins TRBV6-1 to TRBJ1-2, with TRBD1 matching over 11 bases. V trimming: 0 bases; J trimming: 8 bases; junction bases outside the gene matches: 2. CDR1 and CDR2 from the germline V gene are MNHNS and SASEGT. This CDR3 contains 14 residues. The CDR3 DNA reads as TGTGCCAGCAGTGAAGCGGACAGGGGGCGAGGCTACACCTTC. This gives the protein CASSEADRGRGYTF.

This clone occurred many times. The V call is TRBV6-1, the J call TRBJ1-4, with 7 bases identical to TRBD1. This CDR3 has 13 amino acids. In germline, CDR1 is MNHNS, CDR2 SASEGT. V was clipped by 11 bases and J by 7 bases; unmatched bases: 10. The CDR3 nucleotides read TGTGCCTCACATCTTGACAGGGCTGAAAAACTGTTTTTT. It yields the protein CASHLDRAEKLFF.

The CDR3 region has the DNA TGTGCCAGCAGCCAAGTTTGGAATAAAGCTTTCTTT. Its translation: CASSQVWNKAFF. The V and J genes are TRBV14 and TRBJ1-1; D unclear. V dropped 1 base and J dropped 9 bases, with 9 bases sitting between them. The CDR3 is 12 residues long. The germline V gene encodes CDR1 SGHDN and CDR2 FVKESK.

This chain joins TRBV28 and TRBJ2-3, with 9 bases fitting TRBD1. V gave up 4 bases and J gave up 4 bases; unmatched junction bases: 9. CDR3 size: 16 residues. Germline V gives CDR1 MDHEN, CDR2 SYDVKM. CDR3 sequence: CASSSWDRVKSDTQYF. CDR3 DNA sequence: TGTGCCAGCAGTTCCTGGGACAGGGTAAAGTCAGATACGCAGTATTTT.